This T cell receptor (beta chain) was sequenced during a study of blood T cell repertoires in COVID-19. The overall study: Some COVID-19 samples were acute and others convalescent; all came from the United States, Italy and Spain. Sources were T cells, B-cell-depleted T cells, or PBMCs; the material itself was cDNA or gDNA.

V lost 2 bases, J lost 8 bases, and 6 bases lay in between. Per germline, CDR1 MGHDK and CDR2 SYGVNS. The CDR3 runs 12 residues. The method was immunoSEQ multiplex PCR; TCRdb's version includes in-frame clones alone and lacks a portion of them. The repertoire holds around 280,000 clones, with around 85% as singletons. Living in roughly 25 US areas, the participants were between roughly 18 and 89 years of age. Cohorts were based on clinical histories the participants reported. Sequencing was performed on PBMCs or T cells enriched from blood (not recorded which). This sequence joins TRBV25-1 and TRBJ1-4; D is undetermined. This sequence originates from a woman aged 40 to 55 who had recovered from COVID-19. CDR3 coding DNA: TGTGCCAGCAGTGAACGGGGAGAAAAACTGTTTTTT. Its translation is CASSERGEKLFF. Full variable domain (outside the CDR3, taken from reference TRBV25-1 and TRBJ1-4): EADIYQTPRYLVIGTGKKITLECSQTMGHDKMYWYQQDPGMELHLIHYSYGVNSTEKGDLSSESTVSRIRTEHFPLTLESARPSHTSQYLCASSERGEKLFFGSGTQLSVL.